This T cell receptor beta chain was profiled in a study of a mutant IDH1 vaccine in newly diagnosed glioma. Study context: The earlier regimen, radiotherapy, temozolomide, or both, was most often both. Notes on the study in general: Vaccine-induced immune responses were detected in around 93% of patients. Pseudoprogression apparently lacked any relation to changes in top peripheral T cell clonotypes.

Regarding time point: week 11, during vaccination. Mutant IDH1 20-mer peptide, at 300 ug, made up each vaccine dose, with topical imiquimod. Measured with immunoSEQ multiplex PCR; TCRdb has only the in-frame clones, and not every one. The repertoire holds some 130,000 clones, with about four fifths as singletons. The V and J ends lost 2 bases and 0 bases respectively, with 8 bases between them. Germline values: CDR1 SGHTA, CDR2 FQGNSA. There are 15 residues in the CDR3. About this clone: Its matching antigen is unknown.

Here the sequenced sample was PBMCs, taken from a glioma patient whose treatment included an IDH1 peptide vaccine. The J gene is TRBJ1-3, the V gene TRBV7-2; D perhaps matches TRBD1 (6 bases). The TCR comes from a man aged 40-49 years with glioma. Written as DNA, the CDR3 is TGTGCCAGCAGCTTAAGGGACATCTCTGGAAACACCATATATTTT. Protein sequence: CASSLRDISGNTIYF.